Following are 30 T cell receptor beta chains from one sample sequenced in a study of identical twins. TCRdb used MiXCR to reprocess the 5' RACE reads, holding one entry per CDR3 protein. This sample carries about 240,000 distinct CDR3 sequences, about an eighth of them seen once, and the ten largest clones take 3.5% to 5%. This same sample was also part of a study on yellow fever vaccine responses in identical twins.

The sample was memory (CD45RO+) T cells sorted from blood. The origin of the receptors is a woman under 30 in good health.

The gene calls are TRBV11-2 and TRBJ1-2, with 9 nucleotides matching TRBD1. J gave up 4 bases and V 5 bases, and 17 bases lay outside the gene matches. This CDR3 spans 18 amino acids. The germline gives CDR1 SGHAT, CDR2 FQNNGV. The CDR3 spells CASSTQTGGPLTFYGYTF. CDR3 sequence (DNA): TGTGCCAGCAGCACCCAGACAGGGGGGCCACTCACCTTCTATGGCTACACCTTC.

There are many counts of this clonotype. The V and J genes are TRBV6-1 and TRBJ2-3; the D is unclear. CDR3 length equals 14 residues. The germline CDR1 and CDR2 sequences are MNHNS and SASEGT. V lost 5 bases and J lost 2, with 11 bases in between. The CDR3 DNA follows: TGTGCCAGCAGTAGGGTCTCCTACACAGATACGCAGTATTTT. Protein sequence: CASSRVSYTDTQYF.

The chain has TRBV7-9 and TRBJ2-7, with 8 bases that match TRBD1. The junction had 5 bases not matched to a gene; V was cut back by 4 bases and J by 6 bases. This CDR3 contains 13 residues. Germline loops: CDR1 SEHNR, CDR2 FQNEAQ (reference sequence). CDR3 protein: CASSSLGQGEQYF. The CDR3 DNA reads TGTGCCAGCAGCTCACTAGGACAGGGCGAGCAGTACTTC.

This chain links TRBV4-3 with TRBJ2-7, with D tentatively TRBD2 (6 bases). Germline CDR1 and CDR2: LGHNA and YSLEER. The CDR3 has 15 residues. With 4 bases removed from V and 1 base from J, the gap between germline ends came to 14 bases. This CDR3 is CASSLSRDFSYEQYF. CDR3 nucleotide sequence: TGCGCCAGCAGCCTCAGCCGGGACTTTTCCTACGAGCAGTACTTC.

This clonotype was observed a few times. The V call is TRBV12-3 or TRBV12-4, the J call TRBJ1-3; D gene uncertain. The CDR3 consists of 14 residues. The V end lost 5 bases, the J end lost 0 bases, and 8 bases lay between the germline ends. CDR3 DNA: TGTGCCAGCAGTGCCACGAACTCTGGAAACACCATATATTTT. Its translation is CASSATNSGNTIYF.

This clonotype was found many times. The V call is TRBV7-2, the J call TRBJ1-6; 8 nucleotides match TRBD1. CDR1 and CDR2 (germline): SGHTA, FQGNSA. The CDR3 has 13 residues. V dropped 5 bases and J dropped 12; count of bases not matched to a gene: 6. CDR3 sequence reads: CASSTGQVLPLHF. The CDR3 bases are TGTGCCAGCAGCACGGGACAGGTCCTACCCCTCCACTTT. The variable domain in full, completed from reference TRBV7-2 and TRBJ1-6, reads GAGVSQSPSNKVTEKGKDVELRCDPISGHTALYWYRQSLGQGLEFLIYFQGNSAPDKSGLPSDRFSAERTGGSVSTLTIQRTQQEDSAVYLCASSTGQVLPLHFGNGTRLTVT.

This clonotype was seen a handful of times. The CDR3 is CASKRDSLSGANVLTF. CDR3 DNA: TGTGCCAGCAAACGGGACAGCCTCTCTGGGGCCAACGTCCTGACTTTC. The chain recombines TRBV12-3 or TRBV12-4 with TRBJ2-6; 7 bases match TRBD1. The V gene end was trimmed by 7 bases and the J gene end by 0 bases; junction bases not matched to a gene: 6. CDR3 length equals 16 residues.

The rearrangement uses TRBV12-3 or TRBV12-4 and TRBJ2-2, with a possible D match to TRBD1 (6 bases). The CDR3 runs 13 residues. The V end lost 5 bases, the J end lost 6 bases, and 10 bases lay between the germline ends. Here the CDR3 reads CASSVQGPGELFF. The CDR3 DNA reads as TGTGCCAGCAGTGTACAGGGTCCCGGGGAGCTGTTTTTT.

Of note for this clonotype: Germline and junction disagree at one end, which may indicate a read error. The chain links TRBV7-7 to TRBJ2-1, with 11 bases aligning to TRBD2. The CDR3 covers 15 residues. Germline values: CDR1 SSHAT, CDR2 FNYEAQ (reference sequence). CDR3: CASSSTSGMSNEQFF. DNA of the CDR3: TGTGCTAGCAGCTCGACTAGCGGGATGTCGAATGAGCAGTTCTTC.

The rearrangement joins TRBV5-6 to TRBJ2-1; the match to TRBD2 covers 13 bases. Trimming cost V 4 bases and J 1 base; bases outside gene matches: 5. This CDR3 contains 17 residues. Germline V gives CDR1 SGHDT, CDR2 YYEEEE. The CDR3 DNA follows: TGTGCCAGCAGCCCGACTAGCGGGAGGCAATCCTACAATGAGCAGTTCTTC. It encodes CASSPTSGRQSYNEQFF. Full variable domain (outside the CDR3, taken from reference TRBV5-6 and TRBJ2-1): DAGVTQSPTHLIKTRGQQVTLRCSPKSGHDTVSWYQQALGQGPQFIFQYYEEEERQRGNFPDRFSGHQFPNYSSELNVNALLLGDSALYLCASSPTSGRQSYNEQFFGPGTRLTVL.

This clonotype occurred a few times. This chain uses TRBV5-1 with TRBJ2-5; D gene uncertain. The CDR3 covers 14 residues. V was shortened by 5 bases and J by 5 bases, with 16 bases between the two germline ends. Germline V gene sequence: CDR1 SGHRS, CDR2 YFSETQ. CDR3 sequence (DNA): TGCGCCAGCAGACCCGACCCAGTTGGGGAGACCCAGTACTTC. Its translation: CASRPDPVGETQYF.

The V and J genes are TRBV19 and TRBJ2-7; D possibly corresponds to TRBD1 (6 bases). V lost 8 bases and J lost 5, with 19 bases in between. Germline CDR1 is LNHDA and CDR2 is SQIVND (reference sequence). This CDR3 has 14 residues. Written as DNA, the CDR3 is TGTGCCAGTCGCCTTTCGGTACAGGGTAACGAGCAGTACTTC. Encoded protein: CASRLSVQGNEQYF.

This clonotype was observed many times. A much larger clone differs from this one at a single base, so this may be a read error. The chain combines TRBV12-3 or TRBV12-4 with TRBJ2-3; D is ambiguous. The V gene lost 8 bases and the J gene lost 1 base, with 4 bases spanning the gap. The CDR3 is 11 amino acids. CDR3 loop: CASGRTDTQYF. The CDR3 nucleotides are TGTGCCAGCGGCCGCACAGATACGCAGTATTTT.

Ten or more counts support this clonotype. This chain links TRBV6-6 with TRBJ2-3, with D possibly TRBD2 on 6 matching bases. Germline-derived CDR1 and CDR2 are MNHNY and SVGAGI (reference sequence). V lost 6 bases and J 3 bases, leaving 13 bases between the germline ends. This CDR3 spans 14 amino acids. CDR3 residues: CASRQIAATDTQYF. The CDR3 nucleotides read TGTGCCAGCAGACAAATAGCGGCTACAGATACGCAGTATTTT.

This clonotype was seen a few times. V and J are TRBV27 and TRBJ2-5; D gene ambiguous. Trimming removed 4 bases from V and 1 base from J, with 7 bases in between. Germline V gene lookup returns CDR1 MNHEY and CDR2 SMNVEV (reference sequence). This CDR3 region has 13 residues. CDR3 sequence reads: CASSSLIQETQYF. CDR3 DNA: TGTGCCAGCAGTTCTCTCATCCAAGAGACCCAGTACTTC.

V gene TRBV12-3 or TRBV12-4 combines with J gene TRBJ2-1, with 10 positions matching TRBD1. The DNA end favors TRBJ2-7, so the J call may be wrong. CDR3 size: 15 residues. CDR3 in amino acids: CASSSRQGAVNEQYF. CDR3 nucleotide sequence: TGTGCCAGCAGTTCCCGACAGGGGGCAGTCAATGAGCAGTACTTC.

In its sample, this clonotype was seen many times. The chain links TRBV25-1 to TRBJ1-2; 8 nucleotides match TRBD1. CDR1 and CDR2 from the germline V gene are MGHDK and SYGVNS. The CDR3 extends over 17 amino acids. With V trimmed by 2 bases and J by 1 base, 9 bases remained unmatched. Here the CDR3 DNA reads TGTGCCAGCAGTGAACTTCGAGGGACAGGAGTTAACTATGGCTACACCTTC. This codes for CASSELRGTGVNYGYTF.

This rearrangement joins TRBV7-2 to TRBJ2-7; perhaps D is TRBD1 or TRBD2 (5 bases each). The germline V gene has CDR1 SGHTA and CDR2 FQGNSA. Trimming pared 5 bases from V and 0 bases from J, leaving 14 bases between. There are 15 residues in the CDR3. For the CDR3, the DNA is TGTGCCAGCAGCCTCCCCATTGGGGGCTCCTACGAGCAGTACTTC. This encodes CASSLPIGGSYEQYF.

This clonotype was counted ten times or more. The genes are TRBV6-4 and TRBJ2-3; the match to TRBD2 covers 7 bases. The CDR3 spans 16 residues. V trimming: 0 bases; J trimming: 1 base; junction bases outside the gene matches: 4. Germline V gene data show CDR1 as MRHNA and CDR2 as SNTAGT. CDR3 DNA sequence: TGTGCCAGCAGTGACTCCAGCGGGAAAGGCACAGATACGCAGTATTTT. Its protein product is CASSDSSGKGTDTQYF.

This clonotype was seen only a few times. This chain uses TRBV11-3 with TRBJ2-1, with TRBD1 identical over 8 bases. Germline values: CDR1 SGHNT, CDR2 YENEEA. CDR3 length: 15 residues. After removal of 5 bases from V and 4 bases from J, the junction contained 7 bases not matched to a gene. The CDR3 DNA follows: TGTGCCAGCAGCAGGACAGGGTTAGGATACAATGAGCAGTTCTTC. As protein: CASSRTGLGYNEQFF.

V and J are TRBV3-1 and TRBJ2-4; the D gene could be TRBD1 or TRBD2 (5 bases each). Per the germline V gene, CDR1 is LGHDT and CDR2 is YNNKEL (reference sequence). CDR3 length: 16 residues. The V and J ends lost 3 bases and 5 bases respectively, with 17 bases between them. The CDR3 DNA sequence: TGTGCCAGCAGCCATTTTTCGGGACCGCTAGAAAACATTCAGTACTTC. It translates to CASSHFSGPLENIQYF.

The rearrangement joins TRBV20-1 to TRBJ2-5, with 9 nucleotides matching TRBD1. CDR3 length: 15 residues. Trimming at V came to 2 bases and at J to 6 bases, leaving 10 bases not matched to a gene. Germline CDR1 and CDR2: DFQATT and SNEGSKA (reference sequence). The CDR3 is CSARPPGQGSKTQYF. CDR3 nucleotides: TGCAGTGCTAGACCACCGGGACAGGGATCGAAGACCCAGTACTTC.

This clonotype was observed many times. V and J are TRBV5-1 and TRBJ1-1; a weak D match, TRBD1 (5 bases). Trimming left V 0 bases short and J 2 bases short, with 8 bases between. Germline CDR1 SGHRS, CDR2 YFSETQ. The CDR3 runs to 14 residues. This CDR3 is CASSLAQGNTEAFF. CDR3 nucleotides: TGCGCCAGCAGCTTGGCTCAGGGAAACACTGAAGCTTTCTTT.

This clonotype was seen more than once but under ten times. V is TRBV5-5 and J is TRBJ2-5; D not certain. Germline CDR1 is SGHKS and CDR2 is YYEKEE (reference sequence). V was cut by 0 bases and J by 5 bases, with 8 bases left in between. The CDR3 is 13 amino acids. The CDR3 loop is CASSLGQWETQYF. CDR3 DNA sequence: TGTGCCAGCAGCTTGGGACAATGGGAGACCCAGTACTTC.

CDR3 amino acids: CASSLAGLAGEADTQYF. CDR3 bases: TGCGCCAGCAGCTTGGCGGGACTAGCGGGAGAAGCGGATACGCAGTATTTT. This chain joins TRBV5-1 and TRBJ2-3; 14 bases align to TRBD2. CDR3 length: 17 residues. Germline V gene lookup returns CDR1 SGHRS and CDR2 YFSETQ. V lost 0 bases to trimming and J lost 6 bases; unmatched junction nucleotides: 6.

This clonotype was seen more than once but under ten times. The chain has TRBV9 and TRBJ2-2, with 9 bases aligning to TRBD1. Germline V gives CDR1 SGDLS, CDR2 YYNGEE. This CDR3 contains 19 residues. The V gene end was trimmed by 3 bases and the J gene end by 6 bases; junction bases not matched to a gene: 18. The CDR3 bases are TGTGCCAGCAGCGCCCGTCCTTTGTCGGGACAGGGTACAGCCGGGGAGCTGTTTTTT. It is translated as CASSARPLSGQGTAGELFF.

In its sample, this clonotype was seen a few times. This chain uses TRBV4-3 with TRBJ2-3; D is unresolved. The CDR3 sequence is 14 residues long. Trimming shortened V by 2 bases and J by 4 bases, and 10 bases separated the two germline ends. Germline V gives CDR1 LGHNA, CDR2 YSLEER. Written as DNA, the CDR3 is TGCGCCAGCAGCCAACTTAGACACGCAGATACGCAGTATTTT. Its translation is CASSQLRHADTQYF.

The V and J genes are TRBV5-1 and TRBJ2-2; TRBD1 or TRBD2 may be the D gene (6 bases each). V lost 2 bases and J lost 7, with 12 bases in between. Per germline, CDR1 SGHRS and CDR2 YFSETQ. The CDR3 runs 14 residues. The CDR3 DNA is TGCGCCAGCAGCTTCGGGGGCGCGGGCGGGGAGCTGTTTTTT. Translation gives CASSFGGAGGELFF.

V is TRBV2 and J is TRBJ2-5; TRBD2 matches at 7 bases. CDR3 length: 15 amino acids. Germline V CDR1 and CDR2: SNHLY, FYNNEI. The J segment lost 4 bases and the V segment lost 3 bases, leaving 8 bases of the junction unmatched. CDR3 coding DNA: TGTGCCAGCAGTGACCAAGCGGGGAAAGGAGAGACCCAGTACTTC. Amino acids: CASSDQAGKGETQYF.

V gene TRBV11-1 combines with J gene TRBJ2-6, with 7 positions matching TRBD1. Trimming took 4 bases from V and 2 from J; bases not matched to a gene: 11. Germline CDR1 SGHAT, CDR2 FQDESV (reference sequence). The CDR3 extends over 18 amino acids. DNA for the CDR3: TGTGCCAGCAGCTCAGCCCCGGGACAGAGGACTGGGGCCAACGTCCTGACTTTC. As protein: CASSSAPGQRTGANVLTF.